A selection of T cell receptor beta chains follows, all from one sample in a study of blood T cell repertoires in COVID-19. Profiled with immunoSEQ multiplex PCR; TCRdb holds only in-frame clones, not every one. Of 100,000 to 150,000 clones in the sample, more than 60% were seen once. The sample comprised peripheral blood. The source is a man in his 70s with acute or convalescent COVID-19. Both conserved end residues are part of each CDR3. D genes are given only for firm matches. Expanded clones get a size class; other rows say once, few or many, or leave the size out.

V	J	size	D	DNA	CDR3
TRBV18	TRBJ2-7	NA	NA	TGTGCCAGCTCAGCGGCTTCAGGGTTGTCCTACGAGCAGTACTTC	CASSAASGLSYEQYF
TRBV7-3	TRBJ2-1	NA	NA	TGTGCCAGCAGCCCTGAGAGGGTCCGGGGTGAGCAGTTCTTC	CASSPERVRGEQFF
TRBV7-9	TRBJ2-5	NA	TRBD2	TGTGCCAGCAGCCCCAGACTAGCGGAAGAGACCCAGTACTTC	CASSPRLAEETQYF
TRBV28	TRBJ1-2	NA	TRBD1	TGTGCCAGCAGGCCCTTGGGACAGTCAAAAGATGGCTACACCTTC	CASRPLGQSKDGYTF
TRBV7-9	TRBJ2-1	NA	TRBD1	TGTGCCAGCAGCTTAGGAGAGGGACAGATCTACAATGAGCAGTTCTTC	CASSLGEGQIYNEQFF
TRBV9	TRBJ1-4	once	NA	TGTGCCAGCAGCGGCCGGGGAGCAACTAATGAAAAACTGTTTTTT	CASSGRGATNEKLFF
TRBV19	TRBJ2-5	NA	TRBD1	TGTGCCAGTAGCCGGACAGGGGAAGGACAAGAGACCCAGTACTTC	CASSRTGEGQETQYF
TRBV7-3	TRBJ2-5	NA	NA	TGTGCCAGCAGCTTAGGACTATATGGGACCCAGTACTTC	CASSLGLYGTQYF
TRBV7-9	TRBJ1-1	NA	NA	TGTGCCAGCAGCTTAGAACAGTTCAACACTGAAGCTTTCTTT	CASSLEQFNTEAFF
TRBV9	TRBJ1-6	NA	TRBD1	TGTGCCAGTCGACAGGGTTTTGATTCACCCCTCCACTTT	CASRQGFDSPLHF
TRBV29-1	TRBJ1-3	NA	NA	TGCAGCGTTGGGTCGGGGGCTGGAAACACCATATATTTT	CSVGSGAGNTIYF
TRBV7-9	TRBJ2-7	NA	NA	TGTGCCAGCAGCTCTGATGTAGGGACATCCCGACCCGAGCAGTACTTC	CASSSDVGTSRPEQYF
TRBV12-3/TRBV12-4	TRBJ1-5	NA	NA	TGTGCCAGCAGTTTTACAAGGGGTCAGCCCCAGCATTTT	CASSFTRGQPQHF
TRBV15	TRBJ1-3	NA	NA	TGTGCCACCAGCAGAGACAGGGCCACATCTGGAAACACCATATATTTT	CATSRDRATSGNTIYF
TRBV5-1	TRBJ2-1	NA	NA	TGCGCCAGCAGCCCCCTAGCTAGCCCCGGGGAGCAGTTCTTC	CASSPLASPGEQFF
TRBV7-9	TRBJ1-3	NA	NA	TGTGCCAGCAGCTTACCCCAGGGAGGCACCATATATTTT	CASSLPQGGTIYF
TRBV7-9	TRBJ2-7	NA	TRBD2	TGTGCCAGCAGCTTATATCCTAGCGGGAACTCCTACGAGCAGTACTTC	CASSLYPSGNSYEQYF
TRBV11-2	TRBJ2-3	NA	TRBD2	TGTGCCAGCAGCTTAGTGGGAGGGGGCACAGATACGCAGTATTTT	CASSLVGGGTDTQYF
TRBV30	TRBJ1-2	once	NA	TGTGCCTGGAGTGCGGGGAACTATGGCTACACCTTC	CAWSAGNYGYTF
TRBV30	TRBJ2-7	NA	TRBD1	TGTGCCGGGGACCGGGACAGGGCTAACGAGCAGTACTTC	CAGDRDRANEQYF
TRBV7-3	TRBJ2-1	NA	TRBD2	TGTGCCAGCAGCTTGGGTGGGAGGGCCGCCTACAATGAGCAGTTCTTC	CASSLGGRAAYNEQFF
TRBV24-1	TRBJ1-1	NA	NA	TGTGCCACCAGTGATCGCCGAAGGGGCACTGAAGCTTTCTTT	CATSDRRRGTEAFF
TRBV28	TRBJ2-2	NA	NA	TGTGCCAGCAGCCTGGAGCTAGCGCCCGGGGAGCTGTTTTTT	CASSLELAPGELFF
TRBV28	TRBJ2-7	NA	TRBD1	TGTGCCAGCAGTTCGACAGGGGGCAAGTACGAGCAGTACTTC	CASSSTGGKYEQYF
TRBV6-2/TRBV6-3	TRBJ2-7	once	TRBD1	TGTGCCAGCAGCCGACAGGGATCGTACGAGCAGTACTTC	CASSRQGSYEQYF
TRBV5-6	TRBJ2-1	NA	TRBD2	TGTGCCAGCAGCATCAAAACGACTAGCGGGAGAGGCAATGAGCAGTTCTTC	CASSIKTTSGRGNEQFF
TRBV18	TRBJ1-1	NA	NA	TGTGCCAGCTCACCACCGACGGTGAAGGAGACTGAAGCTTTCTTT	CASSPPTVKETEAFF
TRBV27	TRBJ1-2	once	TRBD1	TGTGCCAGCAGTCCCGGACAGGGGATGAACTATGGCTACACCTTC	CASSPGQGMNYGYTF
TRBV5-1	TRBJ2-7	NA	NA	TGCGCCAGCAGTCAAACGCCAGGGGCCCACTCCTACGAGCAGTACTTC	CASSQTPGAHSYEQYF
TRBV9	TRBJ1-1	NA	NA	TGTGCCAGCAGCGTAGACGGGAGGACTGAAGCTTTCTTT	CASSVDGRTEAFF
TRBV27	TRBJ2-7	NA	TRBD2	TGTGCCAGCAGTTCAGCGGGGGGCGACGAGCAGTACTTC	CASSSAGGDEQYF
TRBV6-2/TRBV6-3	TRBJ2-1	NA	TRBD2	TGTGCCAGCAGTCACCGGACTAGTGACAATGAGCAGTTCTTC	CASSHRTSDNEQFF
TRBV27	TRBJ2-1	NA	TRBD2	TGTGCCAGCAACCTGGGAGGGTACAATGAGCAGTTCTTC	CASNLGGYNEQFF
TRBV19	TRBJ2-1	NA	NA	TGTGCCAGTAGTATAGCGCAGGGAAGGTACAATGAGCAGTTCTTC	CASSIAQGRYNEQFF
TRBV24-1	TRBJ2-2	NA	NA	TGTGCCACCAGTGCCCTAAACACCGGGGAGCTGTTTTTT	CATSALNTGELFF
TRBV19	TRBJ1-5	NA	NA	TGTGCCAGTAGCAGGGCACTGTGGAGCAATCAGCCCCAGCATTTT	CASSRALWSNQPQHF
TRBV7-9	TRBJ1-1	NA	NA	TGTGCCAGCAGCTTAGCTCCGAGACAGGTGGCCGGAGCTTTCTTT	CASSLAPRQVAGAFF
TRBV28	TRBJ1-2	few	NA	TGTGCCAGCAGTTTACTGACAGAGGCTAACTATGGCTACACCTTC	CASSLLTEANYGYTF
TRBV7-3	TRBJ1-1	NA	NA	TGTGCCAGCAGCTTAGGCGGAACCGCTGAAGCTTTCTTT	CASSLGGTAEAFF
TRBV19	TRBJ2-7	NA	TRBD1	TGTGCCACCACTCGGGGGACAGGGGTAAACGGGAACTACGAGCAGTACTTC	CATTRGTGVNGNYEQYF
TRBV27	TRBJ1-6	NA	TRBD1	TGTGCCACCCCCCGGGACAGGGGGCCTCAAGGTTCACCCCTCCACTTT	CATPRDRGPQGSPLHF
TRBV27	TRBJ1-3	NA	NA	TGTGCCAGCAGTTTAACAGGGTCCGCGGGAAACACCATATATTTT	CASSLTGSAGNTIYF
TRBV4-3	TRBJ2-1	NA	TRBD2	TGCGCCAGCAGCCAAGGGACTAGCGAATCCTACAATGAGCAGTTCTTC	CASSQGTSESYNEQFF
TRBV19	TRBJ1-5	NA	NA	TGTGCCAGTAGAAGGGGTGATCAGCCCCAGCATTTT	CASRRGDQPQHF
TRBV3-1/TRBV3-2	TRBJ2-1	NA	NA	TGTGCCAGCAGCCAAGTTCTAGCCGACGAATTCGAGGATGAGCAGTTCTTC	CASSQVLADEFEDEQFF
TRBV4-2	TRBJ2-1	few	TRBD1	TGTGCCAGCAGCCATTATCGCGACAGGGGTAAACGAAGGAATGAGCAGTTCTTC	CASSHYRDRGKRRNEQFF
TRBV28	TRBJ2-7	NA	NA	TGTGCCAGCAGTGAGATTAAGGAAACGGACACAGGGCGCTACGAGCAGTACTTC	CASSEIKETDTGRYEQYF
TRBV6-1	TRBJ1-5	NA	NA	TGTGCCAGCAGTGAGGGGGGGAGATTTGCTTCTAGCAATCAGCCCCAGCATTTT	CASSEGGRFASSNQPQHF
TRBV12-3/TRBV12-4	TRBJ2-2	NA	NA	TGTGCCAGCCCCGGGGCCGGGGAGCTGTTTTTT	CASPGAGELFF
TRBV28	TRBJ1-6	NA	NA	TGTGCCAGCAGTTTGGCGGGCGACTCCTATAATTCACCCCTCCACTTT	CASSLAGDSYNSPLHF
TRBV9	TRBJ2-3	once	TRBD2	TGTGCCAGCAGCGTAGCAGGGACTAGCGGGGTCGGCACAGATACGCAGTATTTT	CASSVAGTSGVGTDTQYF
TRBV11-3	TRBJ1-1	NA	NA	TGTGCCAGCAGCTTAGAGGAGGGGACTGAAGCTTTCTTT	CASSLEEGTEAFF
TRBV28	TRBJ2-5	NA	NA	TGTGCCAGCACCTCCCTCGCTCAGTACCAAGAGACCCAGTACTTC	CASTSLAQYQETQYF
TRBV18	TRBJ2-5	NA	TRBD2	TGTGCCAGCTCCATATCCCTAGCGGGAGTCGAAGAGACCCAGTACTTC	CASSISLAGVEETQYF
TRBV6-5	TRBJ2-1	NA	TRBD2	TGTGCCAGCAGTCCCTCTAGCGGTACCTACAATGAGCAGTTCTTC	CASSPSSGTYNEQFF
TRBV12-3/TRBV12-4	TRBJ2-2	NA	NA	TGTGCCAGCAGTTTACAGCGAACCGGGGAGCTGTTTTTT	CASSLQRTGELFF
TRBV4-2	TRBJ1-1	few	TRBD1	TGTGCCAGCAGCCTGGGACAGGACGGGACTGAAGCTTTCTTT	CASSLGQDGTEAFF